The sample holds a few counts of the clone carrying this T cell receptor beta chain. Antigen specificity is unknown. The sample belongs to a study of T-cell reconstitution after alpha-beta-depleted transplantation in children. Regarding the study as a whole: Some patients showed high day-60 TCRbeta diversity, which derived from surviving recipient T cells and thymic progenitors. As was reported, about two months after transplant, alpha-beta T cells came from several hundred expanded graft clones. Counts and diversity of T cells one year after transplant came mostly from newly produced T cells.

Molecular barcoding with unique molecular identifiers was used for the TCRbeta library. TCRdb reprocessed the PCR reads with MiXCR, giving one entry per CDR3 protein. The sample holds 550,000 to 800,000 distinct CDR3 sequences, around 14% seen once. Germline loops: CDR1 SGHRS, CDR2 YFSETQ. The CDR3 is made up of 16 amino acids. J was trimmed by 4 bases and V by 0 bases; bases with no gene match: 5. The sequencing used PBMCs, collected before TCRalphabeta/CD19-depleted stem cell transplant. The sequence came from a girl aged 2 to 10 with congenital amegakaryocytic thrombocytopenia, due to receive a stem cell transplant. This chain joins TRBV5-1 and TRBJ2-1; 9 nucleotides agree with TRBD2. CDR3 sequence (DNA): TGCGCCAGCAGCTTGGTTAGCCTAGCGGGGTACAATGAGCAGTTCTTC. This sequence encodes CASSLVSLAGYNEQFF.